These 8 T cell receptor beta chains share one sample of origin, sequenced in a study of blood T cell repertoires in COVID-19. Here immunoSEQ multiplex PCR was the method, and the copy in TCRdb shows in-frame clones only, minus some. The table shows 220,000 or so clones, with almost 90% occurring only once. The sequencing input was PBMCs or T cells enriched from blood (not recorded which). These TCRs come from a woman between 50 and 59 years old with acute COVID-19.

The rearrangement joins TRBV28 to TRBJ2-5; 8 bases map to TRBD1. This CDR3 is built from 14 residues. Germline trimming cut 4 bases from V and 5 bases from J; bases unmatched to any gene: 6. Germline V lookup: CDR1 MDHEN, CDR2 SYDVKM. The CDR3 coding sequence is TGTGCCAGCAGTTCGACAGGGGAAGGGGAGACCCAGTACTTC. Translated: CASSSTGEGETQYF.

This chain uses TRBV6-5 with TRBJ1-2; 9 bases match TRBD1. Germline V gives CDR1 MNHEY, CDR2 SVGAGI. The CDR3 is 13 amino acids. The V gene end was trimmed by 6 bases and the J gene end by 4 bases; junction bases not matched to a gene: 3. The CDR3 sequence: CASSRGQGYGYTF. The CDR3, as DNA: TGTGCCAGCAGCAGGGGACAGGGCTATGGCTACACCTTC.

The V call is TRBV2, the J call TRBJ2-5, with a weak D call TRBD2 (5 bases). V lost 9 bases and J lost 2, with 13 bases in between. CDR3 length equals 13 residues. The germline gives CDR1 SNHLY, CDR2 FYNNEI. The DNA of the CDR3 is TGTGCCAGTCAGCAGGAGGTACAAGAGACCCAGTACTTC. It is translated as CASQQEVQETQYF.

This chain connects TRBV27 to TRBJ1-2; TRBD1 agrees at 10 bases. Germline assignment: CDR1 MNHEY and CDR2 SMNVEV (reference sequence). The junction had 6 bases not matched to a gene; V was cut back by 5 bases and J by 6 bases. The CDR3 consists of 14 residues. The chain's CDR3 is CASSLDRGRDGYTF. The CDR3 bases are TGTGCCAGCAGTCTCGACAGGGGGCGAGATGGCTACACCTTC.

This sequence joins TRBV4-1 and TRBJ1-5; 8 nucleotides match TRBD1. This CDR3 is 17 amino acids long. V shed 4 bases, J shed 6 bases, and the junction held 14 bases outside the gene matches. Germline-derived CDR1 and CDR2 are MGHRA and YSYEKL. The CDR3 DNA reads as TGCGCCAGCAGCCCTCTCCTACTCAGGGGGCGGGTTCAGCCCCAGCATTTT. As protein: CASSPLLLRGRVQPQHF.

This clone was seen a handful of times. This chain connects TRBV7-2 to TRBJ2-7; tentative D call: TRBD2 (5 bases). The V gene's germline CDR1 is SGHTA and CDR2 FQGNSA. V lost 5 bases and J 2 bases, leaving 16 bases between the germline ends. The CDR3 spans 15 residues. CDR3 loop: CASSRPGSGPYEQYF. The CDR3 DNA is TGTGCCAGCAGCCGCCCGGGGAGCGGTCCCTACGAGCAGTACTTC.

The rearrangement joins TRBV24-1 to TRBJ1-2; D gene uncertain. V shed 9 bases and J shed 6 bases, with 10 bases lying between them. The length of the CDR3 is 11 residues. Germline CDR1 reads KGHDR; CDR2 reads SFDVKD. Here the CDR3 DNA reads TGTGCCACCTACAGCGGCCATGGCTACACCTTC. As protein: CATYSGHGYTF.

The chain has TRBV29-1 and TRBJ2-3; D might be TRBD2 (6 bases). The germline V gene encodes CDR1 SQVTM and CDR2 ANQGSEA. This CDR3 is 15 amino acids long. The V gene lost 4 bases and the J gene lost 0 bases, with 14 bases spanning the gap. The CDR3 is CSVGLRGASTDTQYF. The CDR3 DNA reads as TGCAGCGTTGGGTTACGCGGGGCTAGCACAGATACGCAGTATTTT.